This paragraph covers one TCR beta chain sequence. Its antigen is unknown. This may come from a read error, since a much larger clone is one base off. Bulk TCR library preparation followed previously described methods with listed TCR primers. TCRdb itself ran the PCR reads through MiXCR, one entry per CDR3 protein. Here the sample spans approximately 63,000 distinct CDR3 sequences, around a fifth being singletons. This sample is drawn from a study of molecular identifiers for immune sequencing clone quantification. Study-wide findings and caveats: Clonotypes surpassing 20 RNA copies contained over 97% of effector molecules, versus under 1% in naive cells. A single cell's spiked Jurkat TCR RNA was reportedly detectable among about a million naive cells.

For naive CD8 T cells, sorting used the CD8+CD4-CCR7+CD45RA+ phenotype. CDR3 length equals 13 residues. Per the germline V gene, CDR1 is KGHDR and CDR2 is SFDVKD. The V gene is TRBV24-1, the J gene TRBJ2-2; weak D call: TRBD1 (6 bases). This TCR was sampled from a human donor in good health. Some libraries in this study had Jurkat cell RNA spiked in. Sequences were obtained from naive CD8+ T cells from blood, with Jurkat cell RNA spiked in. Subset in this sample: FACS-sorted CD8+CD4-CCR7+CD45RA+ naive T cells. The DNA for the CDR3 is TGTGCCACCAGTGACCTGAATTTAGGGGGGCTGTTTTTT. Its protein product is CATSDLNLGGLFF.